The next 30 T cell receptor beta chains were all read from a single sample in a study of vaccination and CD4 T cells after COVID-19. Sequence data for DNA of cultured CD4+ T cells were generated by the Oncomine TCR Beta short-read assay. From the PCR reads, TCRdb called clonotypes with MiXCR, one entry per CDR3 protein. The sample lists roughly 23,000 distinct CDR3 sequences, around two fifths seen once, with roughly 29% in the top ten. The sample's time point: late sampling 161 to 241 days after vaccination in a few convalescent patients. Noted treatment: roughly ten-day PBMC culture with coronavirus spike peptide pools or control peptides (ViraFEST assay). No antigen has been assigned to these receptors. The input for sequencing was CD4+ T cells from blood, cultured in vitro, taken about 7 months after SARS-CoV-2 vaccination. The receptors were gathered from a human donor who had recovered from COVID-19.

CDR3 DNA sequence: TGTGCCAGCAGTAAACAGGGGGTAGGCACCGGGGAGCTGTTTTTT. It specifies CASSKQGVGTGELFF. The chain links TRBV7-6 to TRBJ2-2, with 8 bases lining up with TRBD1. Trimming took 6 bases from V and 4 from J; bases not matched to a gene: 7. CDR3 length: 15 amino acids. CDR1 is SGHVS and CDR2 is FNYEAQ in the germline V gene. The full variable domain, with the rest looked up from reference TRBV7-6 and TRBJ2-2, is GAGVSQSPRYKVTKRGQDVALRCDPISGHVSLYWYRQALGQGPEFLTYFNYEAQQDKSGLPNDRFSAERPEGSISTLTIQRTEQRDSAMYRCASSKQGVGTGELFFGEGSRLTVL.

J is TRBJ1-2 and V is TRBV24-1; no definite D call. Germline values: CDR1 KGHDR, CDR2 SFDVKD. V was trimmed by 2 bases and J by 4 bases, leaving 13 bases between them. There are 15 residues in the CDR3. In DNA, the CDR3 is TGTGCCACCAGTGATTCAAGTCTCCGGACCTATGGCTACACCTTC. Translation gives CATSDSSLRTYGYTF.

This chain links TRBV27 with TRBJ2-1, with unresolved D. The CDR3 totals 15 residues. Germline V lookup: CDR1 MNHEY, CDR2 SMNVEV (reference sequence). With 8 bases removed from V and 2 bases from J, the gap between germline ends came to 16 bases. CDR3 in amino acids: CASRMGRTPYNEQFF. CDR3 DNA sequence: TGTGCCAGCCGGATGGGTCGTACCCCCTACAATGAGCAGTTCTTC.

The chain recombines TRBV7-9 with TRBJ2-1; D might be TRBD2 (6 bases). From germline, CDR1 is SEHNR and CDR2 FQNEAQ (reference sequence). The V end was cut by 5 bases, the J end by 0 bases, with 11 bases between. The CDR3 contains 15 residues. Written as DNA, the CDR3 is TGTGCCAGCAGCCCTGGGGGGAGCTCCTACAATGAGCAGTTCTTC. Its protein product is CASSPGGSSYNEQFF.

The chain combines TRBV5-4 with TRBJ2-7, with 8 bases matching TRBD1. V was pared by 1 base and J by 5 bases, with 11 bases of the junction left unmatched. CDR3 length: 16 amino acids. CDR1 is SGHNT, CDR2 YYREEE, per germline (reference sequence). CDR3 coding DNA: TGTGCCAGCAGCTTGAGTAGCTGGACAGGGTCGAACGAGCAGTACTTC. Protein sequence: CASSLSSWTGSNEQYF.

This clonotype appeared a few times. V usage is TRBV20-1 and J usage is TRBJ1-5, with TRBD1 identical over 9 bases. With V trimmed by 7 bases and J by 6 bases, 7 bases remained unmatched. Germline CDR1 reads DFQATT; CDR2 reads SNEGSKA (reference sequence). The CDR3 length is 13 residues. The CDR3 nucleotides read TGCAGTGGCAGGACAGGGGAGGTTCAGCCCCAGCATTTT. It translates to CSGRTGEVQPQHF.

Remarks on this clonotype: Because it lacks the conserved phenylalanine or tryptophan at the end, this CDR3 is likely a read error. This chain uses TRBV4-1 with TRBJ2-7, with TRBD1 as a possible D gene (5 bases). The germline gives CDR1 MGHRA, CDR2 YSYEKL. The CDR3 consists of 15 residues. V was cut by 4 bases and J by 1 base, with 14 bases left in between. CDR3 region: CASSLITGPSYEQYY. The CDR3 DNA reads TGCGCCAGCAGCCTGATAACAGGACCTTCCTACGAGCAGTACTAC.

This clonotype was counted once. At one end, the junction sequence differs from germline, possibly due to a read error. The CDR3 loop is CVSSTHSGGTDTQYF. Here the CDR3 DNA reads TGTGTCAGCAGCACCCATAGCGGGGGCACAGATACGCAGTATTTT. This chain joins TRBV5-4 and TRBJ2-3, with 8 bases matching TRBD2. CDR1 is SGHNT, CDR2 YYREEE, per germline (reference sequence). The CDR3 is 15 amino acids.

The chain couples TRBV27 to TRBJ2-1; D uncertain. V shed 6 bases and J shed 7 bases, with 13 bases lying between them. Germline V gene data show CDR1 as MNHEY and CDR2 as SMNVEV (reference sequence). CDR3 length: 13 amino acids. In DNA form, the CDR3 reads TGTGCCAGCAGCCCTAAAACTGCGAATGAGCAGTTCTTC. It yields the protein CASSPKTANEQFF.

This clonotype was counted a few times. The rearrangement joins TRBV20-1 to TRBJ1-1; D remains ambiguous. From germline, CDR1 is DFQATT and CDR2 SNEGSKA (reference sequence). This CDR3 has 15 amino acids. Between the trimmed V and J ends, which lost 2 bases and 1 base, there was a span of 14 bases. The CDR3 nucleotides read TGCAGTGCTAGAAGGGCAGAAGCAGGGAACACTGAAGCTTTCTTT. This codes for CSARRAEAGNTEAFF.

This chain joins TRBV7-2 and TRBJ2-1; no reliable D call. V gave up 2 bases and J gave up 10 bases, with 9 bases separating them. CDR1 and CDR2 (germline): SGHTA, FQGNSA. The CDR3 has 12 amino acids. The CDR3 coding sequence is TGTGCCAGCAGCTTAACAGCGTTCGAGCAGTTCTTC. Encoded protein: CASSLTAFEQFF.

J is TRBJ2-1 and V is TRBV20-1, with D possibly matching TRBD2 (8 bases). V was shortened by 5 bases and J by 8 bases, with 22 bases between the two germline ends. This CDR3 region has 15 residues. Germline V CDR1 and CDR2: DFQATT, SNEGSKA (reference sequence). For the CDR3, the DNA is TGCAGTGCTCCGAGGACTAGCAGGGGGGACGATGAGCAGTTCTTC. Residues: CSAPRTSRGDDEQFF.

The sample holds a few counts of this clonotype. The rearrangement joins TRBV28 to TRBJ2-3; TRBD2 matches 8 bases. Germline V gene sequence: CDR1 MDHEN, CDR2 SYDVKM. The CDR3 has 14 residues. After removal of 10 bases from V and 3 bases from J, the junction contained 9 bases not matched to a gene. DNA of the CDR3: TGTGCCACCTCCCGGGGCGGGAGGACAGATACGCAGTATTTT. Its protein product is CATSRGGRTDTQYF.

The CDR3 is CASSNRGNYGYTF. As DNA, the CDR3 is TGTGCCAGCAGTAACAGGGGTAACTATGGCTACACCTTC. This rearrangement joins TRBV6-5 to TRBJ1-2, with 7 positions matching TRBD1. V gave up 5 bases and J gave up 1 base; unmatched junction bases: 1. Germline CDR1 MNHEY, CDR2 SVGAGI. The CDR3 is 13 amino acids.

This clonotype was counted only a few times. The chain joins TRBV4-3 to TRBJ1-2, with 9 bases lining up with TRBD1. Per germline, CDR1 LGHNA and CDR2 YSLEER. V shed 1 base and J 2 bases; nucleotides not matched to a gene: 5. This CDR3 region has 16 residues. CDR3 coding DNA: TGCGCCAGCAGCCAAGGGCCCACAGGGGGCAACTATGGCTACACCTTC. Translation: CASSQGPTGGNYGYTF.

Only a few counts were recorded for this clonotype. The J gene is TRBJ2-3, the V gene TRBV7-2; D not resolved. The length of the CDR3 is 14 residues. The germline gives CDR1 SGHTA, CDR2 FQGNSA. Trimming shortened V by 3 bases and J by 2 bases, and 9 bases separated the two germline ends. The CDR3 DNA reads TGTGCCAGCAGCTTGGTACGAGCCACAGATACGCAGTATTTT. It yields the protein CASSLVRATDTQYF.

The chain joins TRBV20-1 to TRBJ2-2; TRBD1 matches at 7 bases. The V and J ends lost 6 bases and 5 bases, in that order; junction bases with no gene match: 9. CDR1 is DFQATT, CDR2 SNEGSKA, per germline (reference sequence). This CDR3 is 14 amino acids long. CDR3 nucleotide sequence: TGCAGTGCCCGGGACAGTGCGAGGACCGGGGAGCTGTTTTTT. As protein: CSARDSARTGELFF.

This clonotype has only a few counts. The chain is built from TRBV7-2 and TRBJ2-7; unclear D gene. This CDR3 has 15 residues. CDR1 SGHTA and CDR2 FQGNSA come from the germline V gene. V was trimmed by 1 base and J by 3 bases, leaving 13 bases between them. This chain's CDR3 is CASSLEYWQDYEQYF. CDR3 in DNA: TGTGCCAGCAGCTTAGAGTACTGGCAGGACTACGAGCAGTACTTC.

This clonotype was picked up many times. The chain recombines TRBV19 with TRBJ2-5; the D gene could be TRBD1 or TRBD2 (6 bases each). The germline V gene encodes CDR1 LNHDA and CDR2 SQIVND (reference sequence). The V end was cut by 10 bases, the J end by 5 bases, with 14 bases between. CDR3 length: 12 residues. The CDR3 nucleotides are TGTGCCACCCGACAGGCGGGGGAGACCCAGTACTTC. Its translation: CATRQAGETQYF.

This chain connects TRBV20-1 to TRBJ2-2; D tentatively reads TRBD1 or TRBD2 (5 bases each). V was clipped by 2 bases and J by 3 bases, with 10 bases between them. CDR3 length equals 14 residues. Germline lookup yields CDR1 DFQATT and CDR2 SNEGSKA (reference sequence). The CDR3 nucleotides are TGCAGTGCTAGAAAGGGGAGTGACACCGGGGAGCTGTTTTTT. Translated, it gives CSARKGSDTGELFF.

The CDR3 DNA reads TGCGCCAGCAGCCAAGATACCCCCAGAGTAGGTTATGGCTACACCTTC. It yields the protein CASSQDTPRVGYGYTF. The genes are TRBV4-1 and TRBJ1-2; D is undetermined. From germline, CDR1 is MGHRA and CDR2 YSYEKL. V was shortened by 0 bases and J by 5 bases, with 16 bases between the two germline ends. The CDR3 totals 16 residues.

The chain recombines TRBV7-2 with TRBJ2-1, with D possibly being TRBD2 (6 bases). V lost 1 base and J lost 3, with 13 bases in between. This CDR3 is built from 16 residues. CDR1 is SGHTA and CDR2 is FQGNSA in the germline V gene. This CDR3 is CASSLVRLVVYNEQFF. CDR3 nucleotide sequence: TGTGCCAGCAGCTTAGTCCGACTAGTTGTCTACAATGAGCAGTTCTTC.

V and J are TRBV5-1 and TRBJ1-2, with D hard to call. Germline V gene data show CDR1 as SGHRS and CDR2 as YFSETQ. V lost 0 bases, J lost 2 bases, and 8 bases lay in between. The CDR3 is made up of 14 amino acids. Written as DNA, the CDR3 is TGCGCCAGCAGCTTGGATCCGGGAAACTATGGCTACACCTTC. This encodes CASSLDPGNYGYTF.

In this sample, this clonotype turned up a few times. CDR3 bases: TGCGCCAGCAGCCAAGTACACGGAGATAACTATGGCTACACCTTC. Translating gives CASSQVHGDNYGYTF. The chain has TRBV4-3 and TRBJ1-2; D call uncertain. CDR1 and CDR2 (germline): LGHNA, YSLEER. The CDR3 runs to 15 residues. Trimming took 1 base from V and 1 from J, leaving 10 bases between them.

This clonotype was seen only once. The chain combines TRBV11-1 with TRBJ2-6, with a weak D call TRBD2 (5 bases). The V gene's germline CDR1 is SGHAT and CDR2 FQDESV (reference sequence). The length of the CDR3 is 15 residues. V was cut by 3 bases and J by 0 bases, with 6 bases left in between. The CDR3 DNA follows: TGTGCCAGCAGCTTGGGAGTCTCTGGGGCCAACGTCCTGACTTTC. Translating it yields CASSLGVSGANVLTF.

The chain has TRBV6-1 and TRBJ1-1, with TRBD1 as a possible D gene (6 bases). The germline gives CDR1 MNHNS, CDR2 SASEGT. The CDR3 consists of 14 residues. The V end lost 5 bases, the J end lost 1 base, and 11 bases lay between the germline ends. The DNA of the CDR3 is TGTGCCAGCAGTCGCAGGGGCCCGAACACTGAAGCTTTCTTT. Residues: CASSRRGPNTEAFF.

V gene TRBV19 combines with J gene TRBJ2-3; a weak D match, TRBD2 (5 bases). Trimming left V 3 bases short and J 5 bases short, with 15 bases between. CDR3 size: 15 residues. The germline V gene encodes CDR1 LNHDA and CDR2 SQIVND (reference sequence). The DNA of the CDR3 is TGTGCCAGTAGTATGTTGGTCCGGGGTCGAGATACGCAGTATTTT. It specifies CASSMLVRGRDTQYF.

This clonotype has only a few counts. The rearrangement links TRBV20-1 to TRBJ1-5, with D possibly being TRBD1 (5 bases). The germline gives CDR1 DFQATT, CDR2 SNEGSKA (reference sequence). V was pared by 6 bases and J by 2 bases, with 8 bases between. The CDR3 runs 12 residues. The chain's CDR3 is CSAKTGNQPQHF. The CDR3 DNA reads TGCAGTGCCAAGACAGGCAATCAGCCCCAGCATTTT.

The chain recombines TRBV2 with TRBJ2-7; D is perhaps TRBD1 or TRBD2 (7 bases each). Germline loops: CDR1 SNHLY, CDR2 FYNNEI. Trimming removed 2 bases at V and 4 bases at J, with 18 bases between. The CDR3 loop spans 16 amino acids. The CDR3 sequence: CASSESRGRGPYEQYF. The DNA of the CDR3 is TGTGCCAGCAGTGAAAGCAGGGGGAGGGGACCATACGAGCAGTACTTC.

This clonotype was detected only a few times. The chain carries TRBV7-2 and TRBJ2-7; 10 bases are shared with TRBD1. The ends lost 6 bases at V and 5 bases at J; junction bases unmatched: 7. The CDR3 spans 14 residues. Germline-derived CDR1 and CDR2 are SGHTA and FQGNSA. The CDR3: CASRRTGGRNEQYF. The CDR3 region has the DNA TGTGCCAGCAGAAGGACAGGGGGGAGGAACGAGCAGTACTTC.